A single sample is the source of the 4 T cell receptor beta chains below, sequenced in a study of human T cells and chemical hapten exposure. Time point specified: pre-sensitization, week 0. Treatment denoted: therapeutic diphenylcyclopropenone sensitization with weekly scalp DPC. TCRdb redid the calling of the RACE reads with MiXCR, one entry per CDR3 protein. The table records 200,000 to 300,000 distinct CDR3 sequences, about 9% of them present only once. The material sequenced was whole blood, taken in connection with sensitization to the hapten diphenylcyclopropenone (DPC). These receptors came from a woman between 40 and 50 years old with alopecia areata. Some clones in this sample may be carry-over from other donors' samples.

This clonotype was counted many times. The rearrangement joins TRBV28 to TRBJ2-1; perhaps D is TRBD1 or TRBD2 (5 bases each). V dropped 7 bases and J dropped 7 bases, with 14 bases sitting between them. Germline V gives CDR1 MDHEN, CDR2 SYDVKM. CDR3 length equals 13 residues. CDR3 sequence reads: CASIDRGFNEQFF. The CDR3, as DNA: TGTGCCAGCATTGACAGAGGGTTTAATGAGCAGTTCTTC.

This clonotype was observed at least ten times. The chain uses TRBV5-6 and TRBJ2-1; no definite D call. V lost 3 bases and J lost 8, with 9 bases in between. The CDR3 is 12 residues long. CDR1 is SGHDT, CDR2 YYEEEE, per germline. This chain's CDR3 is CASSWRGDEQFF. CDR3 sequence (DNA): TGTGCCAGCAGCTGGCGTGGGGATGAGCAGTTCTTC. Variable domain in full (rest from reference TRBV5-6 and TRBJ2-1): DAGVTQSPTHLIKTRGQQVTLRCSPKSGHDTVSWYQQALGQGPQFIFQYYEEEERQRGNFPDRFSGHQFPNYSSELNVNALLLGDSALYLCASSWRGDEQFFGPGTRLTVL.

This clonotype has a handful of counts. The rearrangement uses TRBV29-1 and TRBJ2-2, with D possibly TRBD2 on 6 matching bases. This CDR3 comprises 14 residues. The V gene's germline CDR1 is SQVTM and CDR2 ANQGSEA. Trimming shortened V by 4 bases and J by 7 bases, and 16 bases separated the two germline ends. This CDR3 reads CSVGLASVGGELFF. The DNA for the CDR3 is TGCAGCGTTGGTCTCGCTAGCGTGGGCGGGGAGCTGTTTTTT.

This clonotype was counted only a few times. The rearrangement uses TRBV27 and TRBJ2-2; tentative D call: TRBD2 (6 bases). The germline V and J ends were trimmed by 6 bases and 2 bases, with 16 bases remaining between them. Germline-derived CDR1 and CDR2 are MNHEY and SMNVEV (reference sequence). This CDR3 contains 16 residues. In nucleotides, the CDR3 is TGTGCCAGCAGCTCCGGTGGGGCGGGAAACACCGGGGAGCTGTTTTTT. It encodes CASSSGGAGNTGELFF.